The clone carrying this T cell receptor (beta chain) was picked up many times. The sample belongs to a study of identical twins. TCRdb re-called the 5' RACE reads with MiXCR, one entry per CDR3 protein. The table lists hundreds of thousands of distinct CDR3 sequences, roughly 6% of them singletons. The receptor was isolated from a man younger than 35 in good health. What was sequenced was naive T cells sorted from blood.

CDR3 amino acids: CASNGDLNTEAFF. The CDR3 DNA sequence: TGCGCCAGCAATGGTGATTTGAACACTGAAGCTTTCTTT. The chain joins TRBV5-1 to TRBJ1-1; no clear D. Germline V gene lookup returns CDR1 SGHRS and CDR2 YFSETQ. The CDR3 spans 13 residues. V was clipped by 6 bases and J by 0 bases, with 9 bases between them.